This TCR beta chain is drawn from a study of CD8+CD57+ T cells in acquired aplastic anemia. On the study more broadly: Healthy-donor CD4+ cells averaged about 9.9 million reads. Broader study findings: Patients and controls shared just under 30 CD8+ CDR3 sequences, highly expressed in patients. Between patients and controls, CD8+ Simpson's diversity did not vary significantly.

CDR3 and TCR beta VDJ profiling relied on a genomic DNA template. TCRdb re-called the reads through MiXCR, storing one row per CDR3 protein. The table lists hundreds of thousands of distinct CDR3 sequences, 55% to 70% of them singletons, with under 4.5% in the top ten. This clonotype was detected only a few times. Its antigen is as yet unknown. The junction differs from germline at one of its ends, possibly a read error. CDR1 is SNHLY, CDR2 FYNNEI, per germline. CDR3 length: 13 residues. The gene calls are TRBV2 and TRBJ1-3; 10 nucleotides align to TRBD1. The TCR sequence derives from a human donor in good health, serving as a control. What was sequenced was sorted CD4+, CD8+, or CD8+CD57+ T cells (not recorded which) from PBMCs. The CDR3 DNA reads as TGTGCCAGCAGTGAAGCGCTTGGGACAGGGGTGGATTTT. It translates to CASSEALGTGVDF.